Detailed here is one TCR beta chain. Source study methods: From reference gene primer amplification, estimates of nucleated cell counts were derived. Method: immunoSEQ multiplex PCR; TCRdb's copy keeps in-frame clones and lacks some. Clone size and V and J calls were adopted from that table, with D and trimming inferred from the DNA. Here the sample spans 250,000 to 350,000 clones, roughly 88% being singletons. This entry is derived from a study of blood T cell repertoires in COVID-19. Deletions cut 6 bases from V and 5 bases from J, with 13 bases between. Germline CDR1 is MRHNA and CDR2 is SNTAGT. The CDR3 is 13 amino acids.

The clonotype was recovered from a woman between 25 and 40 years old with active or convalescent COVID-19. The chain links TRBV6-4 to TRBJ2-5; weak D call: TRBD2 (5 bases). The sequencing input was peripheral blood. The CDR3 DNA follows: TGTGCCAGCAGGGAACAGCGGTGGGAGACCCAGTACTTC. Its translation is CASREQRWETQYF.